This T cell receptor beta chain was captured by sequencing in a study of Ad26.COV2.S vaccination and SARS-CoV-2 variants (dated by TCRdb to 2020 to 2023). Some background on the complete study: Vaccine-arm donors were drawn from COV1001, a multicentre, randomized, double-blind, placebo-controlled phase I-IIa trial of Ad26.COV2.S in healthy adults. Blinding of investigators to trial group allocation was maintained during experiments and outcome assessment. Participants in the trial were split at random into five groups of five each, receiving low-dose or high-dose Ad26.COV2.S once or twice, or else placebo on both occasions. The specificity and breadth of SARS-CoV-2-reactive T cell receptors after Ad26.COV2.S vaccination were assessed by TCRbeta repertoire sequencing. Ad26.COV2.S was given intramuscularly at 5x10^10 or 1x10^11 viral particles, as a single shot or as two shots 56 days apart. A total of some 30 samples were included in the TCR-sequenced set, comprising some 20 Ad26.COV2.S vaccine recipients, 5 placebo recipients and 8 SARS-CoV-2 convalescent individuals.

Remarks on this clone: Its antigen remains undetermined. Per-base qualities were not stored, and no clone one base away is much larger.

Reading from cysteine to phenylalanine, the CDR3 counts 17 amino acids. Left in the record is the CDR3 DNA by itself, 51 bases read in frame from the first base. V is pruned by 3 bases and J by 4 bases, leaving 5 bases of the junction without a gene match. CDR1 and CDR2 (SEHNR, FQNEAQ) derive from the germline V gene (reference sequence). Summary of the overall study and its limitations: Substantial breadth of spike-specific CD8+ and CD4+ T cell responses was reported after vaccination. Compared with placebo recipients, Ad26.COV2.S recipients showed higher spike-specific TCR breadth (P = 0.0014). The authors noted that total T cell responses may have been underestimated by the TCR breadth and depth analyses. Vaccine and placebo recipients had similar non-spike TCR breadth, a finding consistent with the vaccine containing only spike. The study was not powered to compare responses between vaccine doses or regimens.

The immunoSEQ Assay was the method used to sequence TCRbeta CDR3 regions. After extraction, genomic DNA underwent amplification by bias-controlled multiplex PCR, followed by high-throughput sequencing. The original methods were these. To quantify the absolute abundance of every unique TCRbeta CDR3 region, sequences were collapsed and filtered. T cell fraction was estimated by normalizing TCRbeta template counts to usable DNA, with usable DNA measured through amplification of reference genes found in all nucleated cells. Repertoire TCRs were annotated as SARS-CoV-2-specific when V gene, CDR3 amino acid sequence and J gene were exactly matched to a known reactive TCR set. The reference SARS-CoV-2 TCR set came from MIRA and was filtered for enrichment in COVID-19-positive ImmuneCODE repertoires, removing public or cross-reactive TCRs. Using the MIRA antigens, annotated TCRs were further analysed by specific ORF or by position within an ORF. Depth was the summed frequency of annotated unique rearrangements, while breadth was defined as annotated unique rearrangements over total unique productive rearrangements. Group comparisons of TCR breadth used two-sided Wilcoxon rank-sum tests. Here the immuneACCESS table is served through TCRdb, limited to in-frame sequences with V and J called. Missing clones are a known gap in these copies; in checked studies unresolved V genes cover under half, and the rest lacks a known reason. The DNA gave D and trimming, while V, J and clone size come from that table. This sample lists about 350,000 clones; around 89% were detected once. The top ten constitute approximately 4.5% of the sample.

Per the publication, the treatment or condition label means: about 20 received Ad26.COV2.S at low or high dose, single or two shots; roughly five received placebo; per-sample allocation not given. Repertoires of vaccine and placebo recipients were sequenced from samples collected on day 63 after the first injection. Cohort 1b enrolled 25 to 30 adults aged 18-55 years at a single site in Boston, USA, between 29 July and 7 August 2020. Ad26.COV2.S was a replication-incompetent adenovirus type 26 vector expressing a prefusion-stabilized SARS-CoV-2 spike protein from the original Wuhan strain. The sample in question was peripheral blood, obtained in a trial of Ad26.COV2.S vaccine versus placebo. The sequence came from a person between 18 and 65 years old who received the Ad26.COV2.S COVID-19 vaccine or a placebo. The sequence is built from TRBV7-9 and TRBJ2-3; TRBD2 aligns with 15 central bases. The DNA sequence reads TGTGCCAGCAGCTTCCGGACTAGCGGGAGGGAAGCAGATACGCAGTATTTT. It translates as CASSFRTSGREADTQYF.